The 19 T cell receptor beta chains below all came from one sample that was sequenced in a study of beta chain features in type 1 diabetes. Expressed TCRB transcripts were sequenced after all isolated RNA was converted to cDNA. Some clones are missing from TCRdb's copy, which holds only in-frame ones; the method was immunoSEQ multiplex PCR. The sample has about 930,000 clones, roughly a sixth seen once. The sequenced material came from naive CD4+ T cells from blood. The receptors originated from a young woman in good health.

This clone was seen only a few times. The rearrangement links TRBV5-4 to TRBJ1-1; no reliable D call. Trimming stripped 3 bases from V and 1 base from J, with 7 bases between. Germline assignment: CDR1 SGHNT and CDR2 YYREEE (reference sequence). The CDR3 length is 13 residues. In DNA form, the CDR3 reads TGTGCCAGCAGCTCTCAACAGAACACTGAAGCTTTCTTT. Its protein product is CASSSQQNTEAFF.

This clone was found a few times. V is TRBV4-2 and J is TRBJ2-1; 8 bases agree with TRBD2. This CDR3 contains 16 residues. Trimming removed 7 bases from V and 7 bases from J; junction bases left unmatched: 15. The germline CDR1 and CDR2 sequences are LGHNA and YNFKEQ. The CDR3 region is CASTIKAGAATNEQFF. CDR3 bases: TGTGCCAGCACCATTAAAGCGGGAGCCGCGACAAATGAGCAGTTCTTC.

This clone was seen a few times. This chain uses TRBV6-5 with TRBJ2-3, with TRBD2 identical over 10 bases. V was pared by 6 bases and J by 2 bases, with 2 bases of the junction left unmatched. The CDR3 loop spans 14 amino acids. Germline lookup yields CDR1 MNHEY and CDR2 SVGAGI. CDR3 protein: CASRLAGITDTQYF. CDR3 coding DNA: TGTGCCAGCAGACTAGCGGGGATCACAGATACGCAGTATTTT.

This clone was observed a handful of times. This chain uses TRBV7-2 with TRBJ1-1; D remains unclear. The germline V and J ends were trimmed by 2 bases and 4 bases, with 8 bases remaining between them. Germline V gene lookup returns CDR1 SGHTA and CDR2 FQGNSA. The CDR3 consists of 13 residues. CDR3 region: CASSLSISTEAFF. Here the CDR3 DNA reads TGTGCCAGCAGCTTATCGATAAGCACTGAAGCTTTCTTT.

This clone was counted between two and nine times. V and J are TRBV6-5 and TRBJ2-3; a possible D gene is TRBD2 (6 bases). The CDR3 spans 16 residues. The V end lost 0 bases, the J end lost 3 bases, and 13 bases lay between the germline ends. CDR1 MNHEY and CDR2 SVGAGI come from the germline V gene. The CDR3 here is CASSYSREVPTDTQYF. Here the CDR3 DNA reads TGTGCCAGCAGTTACTCAAGGGAGGTCCCAACAGATACGCAGTATTTT.

This clone was recorded a few times. The chain joins TRBV6-4 to TRBJ1-3; D is ambiguous. This CDR3 spans 17 amino acids. The germline V and J ends were trimmed by 1 base and 2 bases, with 15 bases remaining between them. Germline V gene lookup returns CDR1 MRHNA and CDR2 SNTAGT. The CDR3 loop reads CASSDFGKMTPGNTIYF. CDR3 bases: TGTGCCAGCAGTGACTTCGGGAAAATGACTCCTGGAAACACCATATATTTT.

This chain links TRBV9 with TRBJ2-7, with D hard to call. The V end was cut by 1 base, the J end by 2 bases, with 10 bases between. Germline V gives CDR1 SGDLS, CDR2 YYNGEE. The CDR3 contains 14 residues. The CDR3 is CASSVTPVAYEQYF. CDR3 bases: TGTGCCAGCAGCGTAACACCCGTAGCCTACGAGCAGTACTTC.

This clone has a handful of counts. The chain uses TRBV19 and TRBJ2-2, with D possibly TRBD1 on 5 matching bases. The germline gives CDR1 LNHDA, CDR2 SQIVND (reference sequence). The CDR3 contains 14 residues. V gave up 4 bases and J gave up 2 bases, with 8 bases separating them. The CDR3 DNA sequence: TGTGCCAGTAGTAGGACACTTAACACCGGGGAGCTGTTTTTT. This gives the protein CASSRTLNTGELFF.

This sequence joins TRBV7-2 and TRBJ1-1, with D possibly TRBD1 on 5 matching bases. The CDR3 runs 18 residues. Germline CDR1 and CDR2: SGHTA and FQGNSA. The V end was cut by 1 base, the J end by 2 bases, with 20 bases between. This CDR3 is CASSLGGRDGDRNTEAFF. The CDR3 DNA reads TGTGCCAGCAGCTTAGGGGGCCGGGACGGGGATCGAAACACTGAAGCTTTCTTT. Full variable domain (rest looked up from reference TRBV7-2 and TRBJ1-1): GAGVSQSPSNKVTEKGKDVELRCDPISGHTALYWYRQSLGQGLEFLIYFQGNSAPDKSGLPSDRFSAERTGGSVSTLTIQRTQQEDSAVYLCASSLGGRDGDRNTEAFFGQGTRLTVV.

This chain connects TRBV5-6 to TRBJ2-6; unclear D gene. The germline gives CDR1 SGHDT, CDR2 YYEEEE. V was pared by 1 base and J by 1 base, with 6 bases between. This CDR3 has 15 residues. The CDR3 spells CASSLSLSGANVLTF. The CDR3 DNA sequence: TGTGCCAGCAGCTTGTCGCTATCTGGGGCCAACGTCCTGACTTTC.

The table lists this clone with a few counts. The CDR3: CASSPLAGGGDTQYF. CDR3 sequence (DNA): TGTGCCAGCAGCCCGCTAGCGGGAGGCGGTGATACGCAGTATTTT. The chain couples TRBV5-6 to TRBJ2-3, with 11 bases aligning to TRBD2. The CDR3 length is 15 residues. Germline trimming cut 4 bases from V and 6 bases from J; bases unmatched to any gene: 7. Germline lookup yields CDR1 SGHDT and CDR2 YYEEEE.

In its sample, this clone was seen a few times. The J gene is TRBJ2-1, the V gene TRBV28, with D perhaps TRBD2 (5 bases). Germline V gene sequence: CDR1 MDHEN, CDR2 SYDVKM. This CDR3 has 15 residues. V gave up 1 base and J gave up 2 bases, with 9 bases separating them. The CDR3 DNA reads TGTGCCAGCAGTTTATCGCGGCGGGCCTACAATGAGCAGTTCTTC. This codes for CASSLSRRAYNEQFF.

This chain links TRBV18 with TRBJ1-1; D call uncertain. Trimming cost V 6 bases and J 1 base, with 9 bases left between them. The CDR3 runs to 13 residues. In germline, CDR1 is KGHSH, CDR2 LQKENI. The DNA for the CDR3 is TGTGCCAGCTCCCTCGCAGAGAACACTGAAGCTTTCTTT. Its protein product is CASSLAENTEAFF.

The V gene is TRBV10-3, the J gene TRBJ2-3, with 9 bases matching TRBD1. The ends lost 5 bases at V and 1 base at J; junction bases unmatched: 4. The CDR3 has 15 amino acids. The germline V gene encodes CDR1 ENHRY and CDR2 SYGVKD. The CDR3 here is CAISSGQGGTDTQYF. The DNA for the CDR3 is TGTGCCATCAGTTCGGGACAGGGAGGCACAGATACGCAGTATTTT.

This clone was counted between two and nine times. Relative to the germline gene, one junction end is altered; a read error may explain this. This rearrangement joins TRBV2 to TRBJ2-7; 9 positions match TRBD1. The germline CDR1 and CDR2 sequences are SNHLY and FYNNEI. This CDR3 is built from 12 residues. CDR3 in DNA: TGTGCCAGCAGTGAAGCGGGGGGACAGGGATTCTTC. Translation: CASSEAGGQGFF.

The chain joins TRBV9 to TRBJ2-2; D gene ambiguous. CDR1 is SGDLS, CDR2 YYNGEE, per germline. The V gene lost 0 bases and the J gene lost 1 base, with 7 bases spanning the gap. The CDR3 totals 15 residues. The CDR3 DNA follows: TGTGCCAGCAGCGTAGCGGCTCTGAACACCGGGGAGCTGTTTTTT. This encodes CASSVAALNTGELFF.

This clone occurred a few times. The chain is built from TRBV7-8 and TRBJ2-3; 8 bases are shared with TRBD2. This CDR3 region has 13 residues. Germline CDR1 SGHVS, CDR2 FQNEAQ. Here the CDR3 DNA reads TGTGCGGCCACGCTAGCGGGTTCAGATACGCAGTATTTT. This codes for CAATLAGSDTQYF.

At least ten counts were recorded for this clone. This sequence joins TRBV7-9 and TRBJ2-1, with a tentative D call TRBD1 (6 bases). Germline V gene data show CDR1 as SEHNR and CDR2 as FQNEAQ (reference sequence). The CDR3 length is 11 residues. Trimming cost V 9 bases and J 8 bases, with 11 bases left between them. The CDR3 DNA is TGTGCCAGTCCCAGGGGAGATGAGCAGTTCTTC. Translating it yields CASPRGDEQFF.

J is TRBJ2-2 and V is TRBV7-9, with D perhaps assigned TRBD1 or TRBD2 (5 bases each). The V and J ends lost 4 bases and 5 bases respectively, with 14 bases between them. This CDR3 has 15 amino acids. Germline CDR1 and CDR2: SEHNR and FQNEAQ (reference sequence). In DNA form, the CDR3 reads TGTGCCAGCAGCTCCTGGGACGATAGGACCGGGGAGCTGTTTTTT. Translation gives CASSSWDDRTGELFF.